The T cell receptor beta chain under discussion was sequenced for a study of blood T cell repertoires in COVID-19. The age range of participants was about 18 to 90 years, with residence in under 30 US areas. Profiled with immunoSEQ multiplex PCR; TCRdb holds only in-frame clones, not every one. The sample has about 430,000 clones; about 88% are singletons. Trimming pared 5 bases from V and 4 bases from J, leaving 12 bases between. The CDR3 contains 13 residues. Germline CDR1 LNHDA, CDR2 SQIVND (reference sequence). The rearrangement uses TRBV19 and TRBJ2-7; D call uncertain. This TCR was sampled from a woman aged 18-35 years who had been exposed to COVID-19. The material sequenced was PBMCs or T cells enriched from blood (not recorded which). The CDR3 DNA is TGTGCCAGTAGTCCCACAGAGATTTACGAGCAGTACTTC. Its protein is CASSPTEIYEQYF.